The TCR beta chain under discussion was sequenced for a study of identical twins. Trimming stripped 3 bases from V and 7 bases from J, with 17 bases between. Looked up from germline, CDR1 is SGDLS and CDR2 is YYNGEE. The CDR3 is 14 amino acids. TCRdb reprocessed the 5' RACE reads with MiXCR, giving one entry per CDR3 protein. This table has under 500,000 distinct CDR3 sequences, over 11% appearing once. These data were also reused for a study on yellow fever vaccine responses in identical twins. That report adds: Reports say the vaccine T cell response in twins looked partly convergent and partly personalized.

This sequence was found in a woman aged 18-29 years in good health. Sequences were obtained from CD4+ T cells sorted from blood. The chain employs TRBV9 and TRBJ2-7; possible D gene TRBD2, 7 bases. The CDR3 sequence is CASSARGGLGEQYF. The DNA of the CDR3 is TGTGCCAGCAGCGCAAGGGGGGGCTTGGGGGAGCAGTACTTC.